The 2 T cell receptor beta chains listed next were all sequenced from one sample in a study of blood T cell repertoires in COVID-19. Clones were sequenced by immunoSEQ multiplex PCR, and TCRdb holds only the in-frame ones, with some missing. This table has about 330,000 clones, more than 75% appearing once. Sequencing input: PBMCs or T cells enriched from blood (not recorded which). Source of these receptors: a woman aged 30 to 39 who had recovered from COVID-19.

Concerning this clone itself: Other nucleotide sequences from this sample produce the same CDR3. CDR3 coding DNA: TGTGCCAGCAGCTTTGACAGGTCCTACGAGCAGTACTTC. Protein product: CASSFDRSYEQYF. The chain carries TRBV7-9 and TRBJ2-7, with a tentative D call TRBD1 (6 bases). Trimming cost V 3 bases and J 1 base, with 7 bases left between them. Germline-derived CDR1 and CDR2 are SEHNR and FQNEAQ (reference sequence). This CDR3 comprises 13 residues.

V gene TRBV19 combines with J gene TRBJ2-5; 8 bases map to TRBD1. Germline values: CDR1 LNHDA, CDR2 SQIVND (reference sequence). The CDR3 has 15 amino acids. V was pared by 5 bases and J by 3 bases, with 8 bases of the junction left unmatched. The CDR3 protein is CASSRTGRGEETQYF. DNA of the CDR3: TGTGCCAGTAGTCGGACAGGGCGAGGGGAAGAGACCCAGTACTTC.